Listed below are T cell receptor beta chains from one sample, sequenced in a study of blood T cell repertoires in COVID-19. The repertoire was sequenced with immunoSEQ multiplex PCR; TCRdb's copy has only in-frame clones and lacks some. In the table there are 200,000 to 250,000 clones, 85% to 90% of which are singletons. The material sequenced was peripheral blood. These receptors were collected from a man in his fifties or sixties who had recovered from COVID-19. Both conserved end residues are part of each CDR3. The D gene is left open where the match is weak. Rows may omit the clone size; those that give it use once, few, many or a size class.

j_call v_call d_call clone_size cdr3_nt cdr3_aa
TRBJ2-1 TRBV15 TRBD2 NA TGTGCCACCAGCAGAGCTACTAGCGTGAGACTGTTCTTC CATSRATSVRLFF
TRBJ1-1 TRBV24-1 NA NA TGTGCCACCAGTGACCCCGCCCGAGGGGGCACTGAAGCTTTCTTT CATSDPARGGTEAFF
TRBJ1-5 TRBV19 TRBD1 few TGTGCCAGTAGTACGATACAGGGGAGCTGGCAGCCCCAGCATTTT CASSTIQGSWQPQHF
TRBJ1-1 TRBV28 TRBD1 NA TGTGCCAGCAGTTTCAGGGGGTGGAACACTGAAGCTTTCTTT CASSFRGWNTEAFF
TRBJ1-3 TRBV5-1 TRBD1 NA TGCGCCAGCAGGCCGACAGGGATCTCTGGAAACACCATATATTTT CASRPTGISGNTIYF
TRBJ1-5 TRBV6-5 TRBD1 NA TGTGCCAGCAGCATAGGGACAGGGCTAGGGCAGCCCCAGCATTTT CASSIGTGLGQPQHF
TRBJ1-5 TRBV7-9 NA NA TGTGCCAGCAGCCAACCAACTTCCGACAGTAGCAATCAGCCCCAGCATTTT CASSQPTSDSSNQPQHF
TRBJ1-1 TRBV2 TRBD1 few TGTGCCAGCAGGGGGGGACAGGGGATGAACACTGAAGCTTTCTTT CASRGGQGMNTEAFF
TRBJ2-3 TRBV5-1 NA NA TGCGCCAGCAGCTTGGCTTTTAGCACAGATACGCAGTATTTT CASSLAFSTDTQYF
TRBJ2-5 TRBV4-1 TRBD2 NA TGCGCCAGCAGCCAAGCCTGGACTAGCGGGGGCCAAGAGACCCAGTACTTC CASSQAWTSGGQETQYF
TRBJ2-5 TRBV2 TRBD2 once TGTGCCTTGCGGGGGAGGGAGACCCAGTACTTC CALRGRETQYF
TRBJ2-1 TRBV5-5 TRBD1 NA TGTGCCAGCAGCTTGAAGGGACAGGGGTTTTACAATGAGCAGTTCTTC CASSLKGQGFYNEQFF
TRBJ1-2 TRBV9 NA NA TGTGCCAGCAGCAGACGGACAAGCTCAGATTACCCTCGCTATGGCTACACCTTC CASSRRTSSDYPRYGYTF
TRBJ2-7 TRBV30 TRBD2 NA TGTGCCTGGAGTGCACTCCATTCGGGGGGCGAGCAGTACTTC CAWSALHSGGEQYF
TRBJ1-5 TRBV28 TRBD1 NA TGTGCCAGCAGCCCCTCGGACAGGGACAATCAGCCCCAGCATTTT CASSPSDRDNQPQHF
TRBJ1-5 TRBV30 TRBD1 NA TGTGCCTGGAGTGCGACAGGGGTTCAGCCCCAGCATTTT CAWSATGVQPQHF
TRBJ2-5 TRBV28 TRBD2 NA TGTGCCAGCAAAGTAGCGGGGGGGGATTCCCAGTACTTC CASKVAGGDSQYF
TRBJ2-1 TRBV9 NA NA TGTGCCAGCAGCGTAAATTCGGACACAGCCGAGCAGTTCTTC CASSVNSDTAEQFF
TRBJ1-6 TRBV27 NA NA TGTGCCAGCAGTTCCTCCGGGACTCATCCTAGTTCACCCCTCCACTTT CASSSSGTHPSSPLHF
TRBJ1-4 TRBV2 NA NA TGTGCCAGCAAGGTCGGCGGAACCCATGAAAAACTGTTTTTT CASKVGGTHEKLFF
TRBJ1-1 TRBV25-1 TRBD1 NA TGTGCCAGCAGAGGGACAGGGGGCGCGGGTGAAGCTTTCTTT CASRGTGGAGEAFF
TRBJ2-7 TRBV30 TRBD2 few TGTGCCTGGAGAACCGGGACTAGCGGCTACGAGCAGTACTTC CAWRTGTSGYEQYF
TRBJ2-3 TRBV14 NA NA TGTGCCAGCAGCCCTTCGGGAGATACGCAGTATTTT CASSPSGDTQYF
TRBJ2-2 TRBV6-5 NA once TGTGCCAGCACCAAGAGGGGGACCGCCGGGGAGCTGTTTTTT CASTKRGTAGELFF
TRBJ1-4 TRBV27 TRBD1 once TGTGCCAGCAGTTTAGAGCAGGGGGGTATTGAAAAACTGTTTTTT CASSLEQGGIEKLFF
TRBJ1-4 TRBV4-2 TRBD1 NA TGTGCCAGCAGCCAAGATTTGGGACAGGGGAATGAAAAACTGTTTTTT CASSQDLGQGNEKLFF
TRBJ2-5 TRBV18 NA NA TGTGCCAGCTCACCGGAGGGGCAAGAGACCCAGTACTTC CASSPEGQETQYF
TRBJ2-1 TRBV30 NA NA TGTGCCTGGAGCAAAGGGGGCAATGAGCAGTTCTTC CAWSKGGNEQFF
TRBJ2-7 TRBV28 NA NA TGTGCCAGCAGGCGAGCGGGTTACGAGCAGTACTTC CASRRAGYEQYF
TRBJ2-1 TRBV5-1 TRBD2 NA TGCGCCAGCAGCATAGGACTAGCGGGAGACCGTGAGCAGTTCTTC CASSIGLAGDREQFF
TRBJ1-6 TRBV11-2 NA NA TGTGCCAGCAGCTCGAATTCACCCCTCCACTTT CASSSNSPLHF
TRBJ1-1 TRBV7-8 NA NA TGTGCCAGCAGCTTTGGTAACAGGAACACTGAAGCTTTCTTT CASSFGNRNTEAFF
TRBJ2-2 TRBV7-2 TRBD2 NA TGTGCCAGCAGCTCCCAGTCCGGGACTAGCGGGAAGAACACCGGGGAGCTGTTTTTT CASSSQSGTSGKNTGELFF
TRBJ2-5 TRBV5-4 NA NA TGTGCCAGCAGCTTGGCGGGGAAAGAGACCCAGTACTTC CASSLAGKETQYF
TRBJ2-2 TRBV19 TRBD1 NA TGTGCCAGTAGTATCCGCAGGGGGACCGGGGAGCTGTTTTTT CASSIRRGTGELFF
TRBJ2-5 TRBV24-1 TRBD2 NA TGTGCCACCAGTGACCCCACGACTAGCGGGGAGACCCAGTACTTC CATSDPTTSGETQYF
TRBJ2-1 TRBV27 TRBD2 NA TGTGCCAGCAGTCCCGTCGGGGGGGGAAGCTCCTACAATGAGCAGTTCTTC CASSPVGGGSSYNEQFF
TRBJ2-7 TRBV27 TRBD2 few TGTGCCAGCAGTTTGGGACTAGCGTTGACCTACGAGCAGTACTTC CASSLGLALTYEQYF